Presented here are 22 T cell receptor beta chains from one specimen sequenced in a study of read filtering for tumor transcriptome and immune sequencing. Molecular barcoded adaptors covering alpha/delta and beta/gamma chains were used on approximately 400 ng RNA. TCRdb re-called the reads with MiXCR, one entry per CDR3 protein. The sample records about 47,000 distinct CDR3 sequences, approximately 12% being singletons. Material for sequencing was a population of CD138-negative cells sorted from bone marrow. The receptors shown here come from a donor at least 40 years old with multiple myeloma.

This clonotype has a count of ten or more. This sequence may be a read error, since a much larger clone differs from it by one base. Lacking the conserved final phenylalanine or tryptophan, this CDR3 likely reflects a read error. This chain connects TRBV7-9 to TRBJ2-1; 8 bases map to TRBD2. V was clipped by 5 bases and J by 0 bases; unmatched bases: 9. CDR1 and CDR2 (germline): SEHNR, FQNEAQ (reference sequence). The CDR3 sequence is 17 residues long. This CDR3 is CASSPGTRGISYNEQFL. CDR3 in DNA: TGTGCCAGCAGCCCAGGGACTAGGGGAATCTCCTACAATGAGCAGTTCCTC.

This clonotype was observed many times. The chain employs TRBV5-4 and TRBJ2-2; D gene uncertain. This CDR3 region has 14 residues. With 0 bases removed from V and 1 base from J, the gap between germline ends came to 4 bases. Germline loops: CDR1 SGHNT, CDR2 YYREEE (reference sequence). This chain's CDR3 is CASSLDQNTGELFF. The DNA for the CDR3 is TGTGCCAGCAGCTTGGACCAGAACACCGGGGAGCTGTTTTTT.

This clonotype was seen many times. This sequence joins TRBV7-2 and TRBJ1-5; 7 bases are a match to TRBD1. Germline-derived CDR1 and CDR2 are SGHTA and FQGNSA. This CDR3 is built from 15 residues. The V and J ends lost 3 bases and 6 bases, in that order; junction bases with no gene match: 8. The CDR3 sequence is CASSFVSGGVQPQHF. CDR3 DNA: TGTGCCAGCAGCTTTGTTTCAGGGGGGGTTCAGCCCCAGCATTTT.

With regard to this clonotype: A much larger clone is a single base away; this may be a read error. The chain couples TRBV5-4 to TRBJ2-5; D uncertain. The CDR3 loop spans 16 amino acids. Germline V gives CDR1 SGHNT, CDR2 YYREEE (reference sequence). Trimming took 2 bases from V and 1 from J, leaving 15 bases between them. The CDR3 DNA reads as TGTGCCAGCAGCTTCGTGAGAAGGCGGCTCCAAGAGACCCAGTACTTC. Encoded protein: CASSFVRRRLQETQYF.

This clonotype was seen repeatedly, ten times or more. The genes are TRBV7-9 and TRBJ2-3; a possible D gene is TRBD1 (5 bases). Deletions cut 1 base from V and 1 base from J, with 9 bases between. The CDR3 is 15 amino acids. Germline V lookup: CDR1 SEHNR, CDR2 FQNEAQ (reference sequence). The CDR3 loop is CASSLVGAGTDTQYF. CDR3 in DNA: TGTGCCAGCAGCTTAGTAGGGGCGGGCACAGATACGCAGTATTTT.

There are many counts of this clonotype. The CDR3 DNA reads as TGTGCCAGTAGAGTATCGCCAGGGGACGGGCCCCAGCATTTT. This translates into CASRVSPGDGPQHF. The chain links TRBV19 to TRBJ1-5; TRBD1 is a possible D gene (6 bases). The ends were cut back, 6 bases at V and 9 bases at J, with 18 bases in the middle. Germline CDR1 LNHDA, CDR2 SQIVND (reference sequence). The CDR3 spans 14 residues. The complete variable domain, with remaining parts taken from reference TRBV19 and TRBJ1-5, reads DGGITQSPKYLFRKEGQNVTLSCEQNLNHDAMYWYRQDPGQGLRLIYYSQIVNDFQKGDIAEGYSVSREKKESFPLTVTSAQKNPTAFYLCASRVSPGDGPQHFGDGTRLSIL.

About this clonotype itself: This may be a read error, as it is one base from a much larger clone. The genes are TRBV6-1 and TRBJ2-1; tentatively, D is TRBD1 or TRBD2 (5 bases each). Germline CDR1 MNHNS, CDR2 SASEGT. CDR3 length: 15 amino acids. V gave up 7 bases and J gave up 4 bases, with 17 bases separating them. CDR3 protein: CASTRGAGRYNEQFF. CDR3 coding DNA: TGTGCCAGCACTAGAGGGGCTGGTCGTTACAATGAGCAGTTCTTC.

The table lists this clonotype with many counts. V gene TRBV24-1 combines with J gene TRBJ2-3; 9 bases align to TRBD1. The V gene end was trimmed by 3 bases and the J gene end by 5 bases; junction bases not matched to a gene: 5. This CDR3 contains 15 residues. CDR1 and CDR2 from the germline V gene are KGHDR and SFDVKD. The CDR3 loop is CATSDGDREVDTQYF. The CDR3 DNA reads TGTGCCACCAGTGATGGGGACAGGGAGGTAGATACGCAGTATTTT.

In its sample, this clonotype was seen many times. The chain couples TRBV20-1 to TRBJ2-1; the match to TRBD2 covers 11 bases. J lost 2 bases, V lost 6 bases, and 6 bases had no gene match. The germline gives CDR1 DFQATT, CDR2 SNEGSKA (reference sequence). The length of the CDR3 is 15 residues. The CDR3 sequence is CSAISGRGAYNEQFF. CDR3 sequence (DNA): TGCAGTGCCATTAGCGGGAGGGGCGCCTACAATGAGCAGTTCTTC.

This clonotype is labeled as medium-sized. Its ends do not fully match the called genes, so a read error is possible. The chain combines TRBV5-1 with TRBJ2-1; D gene unclear. The CDR3 is 11 residues long. Germline V gene data show CDR1 as SGHRS and CDR2 as YFSETQ. The CDR3 protein is CASSLNNEQFF. As DNA, the CDR3 is TGTGCCAGCAGCTTAAACAATGAGCAGTTCTTC.

This clonotype occurred a few times. At one end, the junction sequence differs from germline, possibly due to a read error. This chain joins TRBV29-1 and TRBJ2-5; D might be TRBD2 (7 bases). Germline V gene lookup returns CDR1 SQVTM and CDR2 ANQGSEA. The CDR3 consists of 13 residues. CDR3 DNA: TGCGGCGTTGGTGGGGGGGCTCAAGAGACCCAGTACTTC. Residues: CGVGGGAQETQYF. Based on the CDR3 plus reference TRBV29-1 and TRBJ2-5, the full variable domain is SAVISQKPSRDICQRGTSLTIQCQVDSQVTMMFWYRQQPGQSLTLIATANQGSEATYESGFVIDKFPISRPNLTFSTLTVSNMSPEDSSIYLCGVGGGAQETQYFGPGTRLLVL.

Turning to this clonotype: This likely came from a read error, as a far larger clone is one base away. The V and J genes are TRBV6-5 and TRBJ2-2, with D possibly called TRBD1 or TRBD2 (5 bases each). The CDR3 totals 17 residues. CDR1 is MNHEY and CDR2 is SVGAGI in the germline V gene. This CDR3 reads CVSISGRVDKDSGELFF. CDR3 nucleotides: TGTGTCAGCATTTCCGGCAGGGTGGACAAGGACTCCGGGGAGCTGTTTTTT.

This clonotype has at least ten counts. J is TRBJ1-3 and V is TRBV30; D is undetermined. The CDR3 covers 13 residues. CDR1 GTSNPN and CDR2 SVGIG come from the germline V gene (reference sequence). The V end lost 0 bases, the J end lost 4 bases, and 7 bases lay between the germline ends. The CDR3 nucleotides are TGTGCCTGGAGTGTCCTAGGGGGAAACACCATATATTTT. Translating gives CAWSVLGGNTIYF.

Many counts were recorded for this clonotype. This chain joins TRBV28 and TRBJ2-3; D possibly uses TRBD1 or TRBD2 (6 bases each). The germline V gene has CDR1 MDHEN and CDR2 SYDVKM. The CDR3 is 14 amino acids. V was pared by 2 bases and J by 2 bases, with 8 bases between. The CDR3 is CASSLAGHTDTQYF. CDR3 nucleotide sequence: TGTGCCAGCAGTTTAGCGGGACACACAGATACGCAGTATTTT.

At least ten counts were recorded for this clonotype. V gene TRBV7-3 combines with J gene TRBJ2-2; TRBD1 matches 11 bases. The J segment lost 9 bases and the V segment lost 5 bases, leaving 14 bases of the junction unmatched. Looked up from germline, CDR1 is SGHTA and CDR2 is FQGTGA. The CDR3 covers 17 residues. Here the CDR3 DNA reads TGTGCCAGCAGCATAAGAGGAACCGGACAGGGGGCACGGGAGCTGTTTTTT. As protein: CASSIRGTGQGARELFF. The variable domain in full, completed from reference TRBV7-3 and TRBJ2-2, reads GAGVSQTPSNKVTEKGKYVELRCDPISGHTALYWYRQSLGQGPEFLIYFQGTGAADDSGLPNDRFFAVRPEGSVSTLKIQRTERGDSAVYLCASSIRGTGQGARELFFGEGSRLTVL.

This clonotype appeared many times. V is TRBV6-5 and J is TRBJ2-5; D might be TRBD1 (6 bases). Germline V gene lookup returns CDR1 MNHEY and CDR2 SVGAGI. V lost 2 bases to trimming and J lost 5 bases, with 21 bases between them. This CDR3 is built from 17 residues. The CDR3 DNA sequence: TGTGCCAGCAGTTACAGCGGTGTGCCAGGGGCTTTGGAGACCCAGTACTTC. It is translated as CASSYSGVPGALETQYF.

Details on this clonotype: A much larger clone differs by one base, so this may be a read error. V gene TRBV28 combines with J gene TRBJ2-6; D might be TRBD2 (6 bases). CDR3 length: 15 residues. Germline CDR1 is MDHEN and CDR2 is SYDVKM. In nucleotides, the CDR3 is TGTGCCAGCAGCCGGAGGGGATCTGGGGCCGACGTCCTGACTTTC. Translated: CASSRRGSGADVLTF. Supplemented by reference TRBV28 and TRBJ2-6, the full variable domain reads DVKVTQSSRYLVKRTGEKVFLECVQDMDHENMFWYRQDPGLGLRLIYFSYDVKMKEKGDIPEGYSVSREKKERFSLILESASTNQTSMYLCASSRRGSGADVLTFGAGSRLTVL.

This clonotype was seen ten or more times. V gene TRBV4-3 combines with J gene TRBJ1-5; a weak D match, TRBD1 (5 bases). The germline CDR1 and CDR2 sequences are LGHNA and YSLEER. The length of the CDR3 is 15 residues. Trimming removed 0 bases from V and 4 bases from J, with 10 bases in between. The CDR3 DNA is TGCGCCAGCAGCCAAGATCGACAGTCTAATCAGCCCCAGCATTTT. Translation: CASSQDRQSNQPQHF.

To note about this clonotype: Likely a read error: the CDR3 ends without its conserved phenylalanine or tryptophan. The chain joins TRBV20-1 to TRBJ1-4, with TRBD1 matching over 9 bases. This CDR3 is built from 13 residues. Per germline, CDR1 DFQATT and CDR2 SNEGSKA (reference sequence). This chain's CDR3 is CSAIQGAHERLFY. The DNA for the CDR3 is TGCAGTGCCATACAGGGGGCGCACGAAAGACTGTTTTAT.

This clonotype was counted at least ten times. J is TRBJ1-1 and V is TRBV10-1; tentatively, D is TRBD1 (6 bases). The CDR3 extends over 13 amino acids. Trimming cost V 6 bases and J 10 bases, with 18 bases left between them. Per the germline V gene, CDR1 is WNHNN and CDR2 is SYGVQD (reference sequence). The DNA of the CDR3 is TGCGCCAGCAGCGAAGAACAGGGCGGGCGAGCTTTCTTT. Protein: CASSEEQGGRAFF.

This clonotype has ten or more counts. The genes are TRBV25-1 and TRBJ1-1, with D unclear. The CDR3 is made up of 15 amino acids. Germline values: CDR1 MGHDK, CDR2 SYGVNS. The V end was cut by 6 bases, the J end by 0 bases, with 14 bases between. The CDR3 DNA is TGTGCCAGCAGCACCACAGTTGAGATGAACACTGAAGCTTTCTTT. It yields the protein CASSTTVEMNTEAFF.

This clonotype was counted at least ten times. The chain employs TRBV3-1 and TRBJ1-2, with D possibly being TRBD1 (5 bases). V dropped 4 bases and J dropped 4 bases, with 13 bases sitting between them. Germline V gene lookup returns CDR1 LGHDT and CDR2 YNNKEL (reference sequence). This CDR3 contains 14 residues. CDR3 nucleotides: TGTGCCAGCAGCCTCCGACAGTTAAGCTATGGCTACACCTTC. Residues: CASSLRQLSYGYTF.